One and the same sample provided the 9 T cell receptor beta chains below, sequenced in a study of T cells after yellow fever vaccination. Each CDR3 protein gets one entry after TCRdb re-called the 5' RACE reads with MiXCR. This sample has approximately 110,000 distinct CDR3 sequences, with 8.4% found just once. Here the sequenced sample was CD8+ T cells sorted from PBMCs, taken 45 days after the yellow fever booster vaccination. All receptors derive from a man aged 30 to 45 who received the YFV17D yellow fever vaccine.

The sample holds many counts of this clonotype. The CDR3 DNA follows: TGTGCCAGCAGTGAAGAGGGGCCGTCAAGGGGAGACACAGATACGCAGTATTTT. Encoded protein: CASSEEGPSRGDTDTQYF. This chain joins TRBV25-1 and TRBJ2-3; D may match TRBD1 or TRBD2 (5 bases each). Germline V CDR1 and CDR2: MGHDK, SYGVNS. V dropped 2 bases and J dropped 2 bases, with 20 bases sitting between them. This CDR3 has 18 residues. The full variable domain, its missing parts supplied by reference TRBV25-1 and TRBJ2-3, is EADIYQTPRYLVIGTGKKITLECSQTMGHDKMYWYQQDPGMELHLIHYSYGVNSTEKGDLSSESTVSRIRTEHFPLTLESARPSHTSQYLCASSEEGPSRGDTDTQYFGPGTRLTVL.

V and J are TRBV5-1 and TRBJ1-1, with D unresolved. Germline assignment: CDR1 SGHRS and CDR2 YFSETQ. The CDR3 totals 15 residues. V lost 1 base to trimming and J lost 2 bases, with 12 bases between them. As DNA, the CDR3 is TGCGCCAGCAGCTTGTATGCAGAGCTAAACACTGAAGCTTTCTTT. As protein: CASSLYAELNTEAFF.

This clonotype appeared many times. The chain carries TRBV5-6 and TRBJ2-1; D not certain. Trimming pared 1 base from V and 3 bases from J, leaving 8 bases between. The germline gives CDR1 SGHDT, CDR2 YYEEEE. The CDR3 consists of 14 residues. CDR3 sequence (DNA): TGTGCCAGCAGCTTGTGGCGCAGCTACAATGAGCAGTTCTTC. Translated, it gives CASSLWRSYNEQFF.

This clonotype came up once. This chain connects TRBV12-3 or TRBV12-4 to TRBJ2-1; D may be TRBD2 (5 bases). V shed 2 bases and J shed 9 bases, with 11 bases lying between them. The CDR3 runs 13 residues. The CDR3 nucleotides are TGTGCCAGCAGTTTAAAGGAGGATGGTGAGCAGTTCTTC. This gives the protein CASSLKEDGEQFF.

The chain uses TRBV9 and TRBJ2-7, with 12 bases that match TRBD2. CDR3 size: 15 residues. J lost 3 bases, V lost 2 bases, and 3 bases had no gene match. Per the germline V gene, CDR1 is SGDLS and CDR2 is YYNGEE. DNA for the CDR3: TGTGCCAGCAGCGTCGAGACTAGCGGGAGCTACGAGCAGTACTTC. It codes for CASSVETSGSYEQYF.

This clonotype has a handful of counts. The rearrangement joins TRBV29-1 to TRBJ2-1; 10 bases are a match to TRBD2. The J segment lost 5 bases and the V segment lost 5 bases, leaving 6 bases of the junction unmatched. CDR3 length: 14 amino acids. The V gene's germline CDR1 is SQVTM and CDR2 ANQGSEA. For the CDR3, the DNA is TGCAGCGTTCTCCTAGCGGGAGTGGACAATGAGCAGTTCTTC. It yields the protein CSVLLAGVDNEQFF.

In this sample, this clonotype turned up many times. The V and J genes are TRBV15 and TRBJ2-1; D is uncertain. The CDR3 is made up of 12 amino acids. From germline, CDR1 is LNHNV and CDR2 YYDKDF (reference sequence). V lost 3 bases and J lost 4, with 4 bases in between. CDR3 in DNA: TGTGCCACCAGCAGGAATTACAATGAGCAGTTCTTC. Protein sequence: CATSRNYNEQFF.

At least ten counts were recorded for this clonotype. V is TRBV20-1 and J is TRBJ2-1; D uncertain. The germline V and J ends were trimmed by 2 bases and 6 bases, with 5 bases remaining between them. CDR1 is DFQATT and CDR2 is SNEGSKA in the germline V gene (reference sequence). There are 11 residues in the CDR3. The CDR3 DNA reads as TGCAGTGCTAGATATGTCAATGAGCAGTTCTTC. Encoded protein: CSARYVNEQFF.

This clonotype was seen many times. The gene calls are TRBV4-3 and TRBJ2-1; 8 positions agree with TRBD2. The CDR3 extends over 18 amino acids. Looked up from germline, CDR1 is LGHNA and CDR2 is YSLEER. The J segment lost 8 bases and the V segment lost 0 bases, leaving 15 bases of the junction unmatched. This CDR3 reads CASSQDGAAGAQVDEQFF. DNA of the CDR3: TGCGCCAGCAGCCAAGATGGGGCAGCGGGAGCCCAAGTGGATGAGCAGTTCTTC.